The present T cell receptor beta chain was sequenced within a study of tumor and adjacent non-tumor tissue in lung cancer. This clonotype was observed a single time. Its antigen is unknown. An end of the junction differs from the germline gene, which may be a read error. No cell sorting was done before RNA was extracted from the tissue. Between August and November 2014, newly diagnosed, chemotherapy-naive lung cancer patients underwent thoracic surgery in China. The library came from three nested PCR rounds adapted from ARM-PCR protocols. TCRdb re-analysed the multiplex PCR reads in MiXCR, keeping a single row per CDR3 protein. The table records about 85,000 distinct CDR3 sequences, about 61% of them present only once. Study-level results: In normal lung, the top 100 clones were significantly more dominant than in tumor.

The CDR3 sequence is 13 residues long. Germline V gene lookup returns CDR1 SGHVS and CDR2 FQNEAQ. The sequence was obtained from a man aged 65-85 years with non-small cell lung cancer. The V gene is TRBV7-8, the J gene TRBJ2-7; D is possibly TRBD1 or TRBD2 (5 bases each). Specimen: lung tumor tissue. The CDR3 spells CVSSLEAGREQYF. The CDR3, as DNA: TGTGTCAGCAGCTTAGAAGCAGGGAGAGAACAGTACTTC.